The 27 T cell receptor beta chains listed next were all sequenced from one sample in a study of T cell changes during pregnancy in multiple sclerosis. Sequencing was performed with immunoSEQ multiplex PCR; in TCRdb, only in-frame clones are kept and a portion is missing. The repertoire holds roughly 53,000 clones, with almost 95% as singletons. This material consisted of CD4+ T cells from peripheral blood mononuclear cells, taken in the second trimester of pregnancy. These receptor sequences come from a female donor in good health, enrolled as a control in a pregnancy study.

The chain links TRBV6-1 to TRBJ1-1; D is undetermined. V was cut by 3 bases and J by 5 bases, with 13 bases left in between. The CDR3 totals 14 residues. Germline assignment: CDR1 MNHNS and CDR2 SASEGT. The CDR3 loop reads CASSETTPGTEAFF. CDR3 DNA sequence: TGTGCCAGCAGTGAGACGACTCCGGGGACTGAAGCTTTCTTT.

CDR3 loop: CASSAPGVSYEQYF. DNA of the CDR3: TGTGCCAGCAGCGCCCCCGGGGTTTCCTACGAGCAGTACTTC. J is TRBJ2-7 and V is TRBV7-2; D perhaps matches TRBD2 (5 bases). V lost 5 bases and J lost 1, with 12 bases in between. The germline gives CDR1 SGHTA, CDR2 FQGNSA. The CDR3 totals 14 residues.

This chain connects TRBV19 to TRBJ2-1, with 8 bases matching TRBD2. V was clipped by 3 bases and J by 2 bases; unmatched bases: 6. The CDR3 consists of 16 residues. Germline CDR1 and CDR2: LNHDA and SQIVND (reference sequence). CDR3 nucleotide sequence: TGTGCCAGTAGTATCCTGGCGGGGGGTACCTACAATGAGCAGTTCTTC. Its translation is CASSILAGGTYNEQFF.

V gene TRBV7-6 combines with J gene TRBJ1-1; the D is unclear. There are 15 residues in the CDR3. Germline V gives CDR1 SGHVS, CDR2 FNYEAQ. Trimming removed 4 bases from V and 2 bases from J, with 14 bases in between. The CDR3 DNA follows: TGTGCCAGCAGCTCGAGGGAAGGTCGTAACACTGAAGCTTTCTTT. Encoded protein: CASSSREGRNTEAFF.

This clone was detected only a few times. J is TRBJ1-1 and V is TRBV20-1, with D hard to call. Trimming left V 5 bases short and J 6 bases short, with 10 bases between. This CDR3 comprises 11 residues. Per germline, CDR1 DFQATT and CDR2 SNEGSKA (reference sequence). CDR3 sequence (DNA): TGCAGTGCTGATCCAGGCTCTGAAGCTTTCTTT. It codes for CSADPGSEAFF.

This chain connects TRBV11-3 to TRBJ2-7; 10 bases map to TRBD1. The V and J ends lost 5 bases and 6 bases, in that order; junction bases with no gene match: 7. The CDR3 is 14 amino acids. CDR1 is SGHNT and CDR2 is YENEEA in the germline V gene. DNA for the CDR3: TGTGCCAGCAGCGCCGGGACAGGGGTTGGCGAGCAGTACTTC. It specifies CASSAGTGVGEQYF. The whole variable domain, filled in from reference TRBV11-3 and TRBJ2-7, reads EAGVVQSPRYKIIEKKQPVAFWCNPISGHNTLYWYLQNLGQGPELLIRYENEEAVDDSQLPKDRFSAERLKGVDSTLKIQPAELGDSAVYLCASSAGTGVGEQYFGPGTRLTVT.

This chain links TRBV30 with TRBJ1-1, with D perhaps TRBD1 (5 bases). Per germline, CDR1 GTSNPN and CDR2 SVGIG (reference sequence). The CDR3 sequence is 15 residues long. V lost 0 bases and J 0 bases, leaving 11 bases between the germline ends. The CDR3 sequence is CAWSVQAGMNTEAFF. DNA for the CDR3: TGTGCCTGGAGTGTACAAGCAGGGATGAACACTGAAGCTTTCTTT.

The chain uses TRBV7-8 and TRBJ2-7; 12 bases map to TRBD2. This CDR3 has 19 residues. In germline, CDR1 is SGHVS, CDR2 FQNEAQ. Trimming removed 0 bases from V and 5 bases from J; junction bases left unmatched: 14. CDR3 bases: TGTGCCAGCAGCTTAGCGAGCCTAGCGGGGGGGCCATTCCACAACGAGCAGTACTTC. Translation gives CASSLASLAGGPFHNEQYF.

V and J are TRBV29-1 and TRBJ1-2; D gene unclear. The V and J ends lost 7 bases and 0 bases respectively, with 9 bases between them. Looked up from germline, CDR1 is SQVTM and CDR2 is ANQGSEA. This CDR3 has 12 amino acids. CDR3 sequence reads: CSAPSANYGYTF. CDR3 coding DNA: TGCAGCGCCCCTTCGGCTAACTATGGCTACACCTTC. Full variable domain (remainder filled in from reference TRBV29-1 and TRBJ1-2): SAVISQKPSRDICQRGTSLTIQCQVDSQVTMMFWYRQQPGQSLTLIATANQGSEATYESGFVIDKFPISRPNLTFSTLTVSNMSPEDSSIYLCSAPSANYGYTFGSGTRLTVV.

The chain carries TRBV7-3 and TRBJ2-3; TRBD2 agrees at 8 bases. CDR1 SGHTA and CDR2 FQGTGA come from the germline V gene. Trimming cost V 5 bases and J 1 base; bases outside gene matches: 8. The CDR3 runs to 16 residues. The CDR3 bases are TGTGCCAGCAGCCAGGAAGGGCGGGGGGGCACAGATACGCAGTATTTT. Protein: CASSQEGRGGTDTQYF.

The rearrangement uses TRBV4-3 and TRBJ1-6; 9 bases fit TRBD1. The CDR3 covers 14 residues. Per the germline V gene, CDR1 is LGHNA and CDR2 is YSLEER. Losses at the gene ends were 4 bases for V and 7 bases for J; bases not matched to a gene: 2. The CDR3 here is CASSLGQGNSPLHF. DNA for the CDR3: TGCGCCAGCAGCCTTGGACAGGGGAATTCACCCCTCCACTTT.

The V gene is TRBV6-5, the J gene TRBJ1-2; 9 nucleotides match TRBD1. Germline V gives CDR1 MNHEY, CDR2 SVGAGI. V dropped 6 bases and J dropped 7; count of bases not matched to a gene: 6. CDR3 size: 13 residues. The CDR3 loop is CASRPGQGIGYTF. The CDR3 DNA sequence: TGTGCCAGCAGGCCGGGACAGGGCATTGGCTACACCTTC.

The CDR3 sequence is CASSQEGRDRKNEQFF. The DNA for the CDR3 is TGCGCCAGCAGCCAAGAGGGCAGGGATAGGAAAAATGAGCAGTTCTTC. V is TRBV4-1 and J is TRBJ2-1, with TRBD1 as a possible D gene (5 bases). Germline CDR1 MGHRA, CDR2 YSYEKL. This CDR3 contains 16 residues. V was clipped by 0 bases and J by 7 bases, with 16 bases between them.

The V and J genes are TRBV18 and TRBJ2-5; D might be TRBD2 (6 bases). The CDR3 totals 13 residues. Per the germline V gene, CDR1 is KGHSH and CDR2 is LQKENI. Trimming stripped 6 bases from V and 3 bases from J, with 11 bases between. This CDR3 reads CASSRLGEETQYF. The CDR3 nucleotides read TGTGCCAGCTCCCGACTAGGAGAAGAGACCCAGTACTTC.

V and J are TRBV27 and TRBJ1-1; D not resolved. Germline loops: CDR1 MNHEY, CDR2 SMNVEV (reference sequence). The V and J ends lost 10 bases and 1 base respectively, with 19 bases between them. The CDR3 is made up of 15 amino acids. CDR3 coding DNA: TGTGCCACCCCAGGTTTCCACCCGAAGAACACTGAAGCTTTCTTT. Its protein is CATPGFHPKNTEAFF.

This chain uses TRBV6-6 with TRBJ2-3, with D possibly being TRBD2 (6 bases). Trimming removed 4 bases at V and 6 bases at J, with 11 bases between. This CDR3 is built from 13 residues. The germline CDR1 and CDR2 sequences are MNHNY and SVGAGI (reference sequence). The CDR3 bases are TGTGCCAGCAGTTGGGACTTCGGCGATACGCAGTATTTT. Its protein product is CASSWDFGDTQYF.

The chain couples TRBV19 to TRBJ2-7; D possibly corresponds to TRBD2 (5 bases). The CDR3 extends over 14 amino acids. Trimming took off 0 bases at V and 8 bases at J, with 14 bases between the two ends. Looked up from germline, CDR1 is LNHDA and CDR2 is SQIVND (reference sequence). Here the CDR3 reads CASSIEEHSGKQYF. In DNA, the CDR3 is TGTGCCAGTAGTATAGAGGAACACTCGGGGAAGCAGTACTTC.

The genes are TRBV5-6 and TRBJ1-2, with 8 bases matching TRBD1. CDR3 size: 15 residues. The V and J ends lost 4 bases and 3 bases, in that order; junction bases with no gene match: 8. The germline gives CDR1 SGHDT, CDR2 YYEEEE. CDR3 protein: CASSVGGQVDYGYTF. The DNA for the CDR3 is TGTGCCAGCAGCGTAGGGGGACAGGTAGACTATGGCTACACCTTC. Looking up the rest from reference TRBV5-6 and TRBJ1-2 gives the full variable domain: DAGVTQSPTHLIKTRGQQVTLRCSPKSGHDTVSWYQQALGQGPQFIFQYYEEEERQRGNFPDRFSGHQFPNYSSELNVNALLLGDSALYLCASSVGGQVDYGYTFGSGTRLTVV.

This clone was picked up one time. J is TRBJ2-2 and V is TRBV18, with no clear D. The ends were cut back, 3 bases at V and 5 bases at J, with 13 bases in the middle. CDR3 length: 15 amino acids. Germline V CDR1 and CDR2: KGHSH, LQKENI. As DNA, the CDR3 is TGTGCCAGCTCACCCCTGAGAGGAGTGACCGGGGAGCTGTTTTTT. Amino acids: CASSPLRGVTGELFF.

The gene calls are TRBV5-4 and TRBJ2-3, with no clear D. CDR1 and CDR2 from the germline V gene are SGHNT and YYREEE (reference sequence). With 8 bases removed from V and 3 bases from J, the gap between germline ends came to 7 bases. The CDR3 length is 11 residues. CDR3: CARNQTDTQYF. The CDR3 DNA sequence: TGTGCCAGGAATCAGACAGATACGCAGTATTTT. Combining the CDR3 with reference TRBV5-4 and TRBJ2-3 gives the whole variable domain ETGVTQSPTHLIKTRGQQVTLRCSSQSGHNTVSWYQQALGQGPQFIFQYYREEENGRGNFPPRFSGLQFPNYSSELNVNALELDDSALYLCARNQTDTQYFGPGTRLTVL.

The chain employs TRBV10-1 and TRBJ1-1, with TRBD1 matching over 8 bases. Germline V gives CDR1 WNHNN, CDR2 SYGVQD (reference sequence). The CDR3 is 13 residues long. Trimming removed 8 bases from V and 1 base from J; junction bases left unmatched: 3. The CDR3 is CASPQGENTEAFF. The CDR3, as DNA: TGCGCCAGCCCACAGGGGGAGAACACTGAAGCTTTCTTT.

The chain joins TRBV6-5 to TRBJ1-1; 7 nucleotides line up with TRBD1. Per germline, CDR1 MNHEY and CDR2 SVGAGI. The CDR3 runs 15 residues. V was clipped by 4 bases and J by 3 bases; unmatched bases: 8. The CDR3 sequence is CASSLTITGDTEAFF. In DNA, the CDR3 is TGTGCCAGCAGTTTAACGATTACAGGGGACACTGAAGCTTTCTTT.

This chain joins TRBV5-4 and TRBJ1-1; 8 nucleotides agree with TRBD1. Germline V gives CDR1 SGHNT, CDR2 YYREEE (reference sequence). Trimming took 6 bases from V and 5 from J; bases not matched to a gene: 12. CDR3 length equals 15 residues. The CDR3 loop reads CASTSPQQGGTEAFF. CDR3 nucleotides: TGTGCCAGCACCTCCCCCCAACAGGGGGGAACTGAAGCTTTCTTT. Drawing the rest from reference TRBV5-4 and TRBJ1-1, the complete variable domain is ETGVTQSPTHLIKTRGQQVTLRCSSQSGHNTVSWYQQALGQGPQFIFQYYREEENGRGNFPPRFSGLQFPNYSSELNVNALELDDSALYLCASTSPQQGGTEAFFGQGTRLTVV.

The chain is built from TRBV15 and TRBJ2-7; 9 bases map to TRBD1. Germline values: CDR1 LNHNV, CDR2 YYDKDF (reference sequence). V was pared by 2 bases and J by 6 bases, with 5 bases of the junction left unmatched. There are 14 residues in the CDR3. The CDR3 sequence is CATSRRDRDSEQYF. DNA for the CDR3: TGTGCCACCAGCAGAAGGGACAGGGACAGCGAGCAGTACTTC.

CDR3 nucleotides: TGTGCCTGGAGTTCCGGGGGGCGCTTACAAGAGACCCAGTACTTC. The encoded protein is CAWSSGGRLQETQYF. V gene TRBV30 combines with J gene TRBJ2-5, with D possibly matching TRBD2 (7 bases). V shed 2 bases and J shed 2 bases, with 15 bases lying between them. CDR1 GTSNPN and CDR2 SVGIG come from the germline V gene (reference sequence). The CDR3 extends over 15 amino acids. The variable domain in full, with the rest retrieved from reference TRBV30 and TRBJ2-5, is SQTIHQWPATLVQPVGSPLSLECTVEGTSNPNLYWYRQAAGRGLQLLFYSVGIGQISSEVPQNLSASRPQDRQFILSSKKLLLSDSGFYLCAWSSGGRLQETQYFGPGTRLLVL.

This chain connects TRBV4-3 to TRBJ1-5, with 11 bases lining up with TRBD1. This CDR3 comprises 16 residues. Germline V gives CDR1 LGHNA, CDR2 YSLEER. The ends lost 2 bases at V and 7 bases at J; junction bases unmatched: 7. CDR3 sequence: CASSQLGQGEDQPQHF. CDR3 sequence (DNA): TGCGCCAGCAGCCAATTGGGACAGGGGGAGGACCAGCCCCAGCATTTT.

The J gene is TRBJ1-2, the V gene TRBV19, with 9 bases identical to TRBD1. V lost 5 bases and J lost 1; bases outside the gene matches: 8. Germline V gives CDR1 LNHDA, CDR2 SQIVND (reference sequence). The CDR3 runs to 16 residues. The CDR3 is CASSQGTGPFNYGYTF. In DNA form, the CDR3 reads TGTGCCAGTAGTCAAGGGACAGGGCCCTTTAACTATGGCTACACCTTC.